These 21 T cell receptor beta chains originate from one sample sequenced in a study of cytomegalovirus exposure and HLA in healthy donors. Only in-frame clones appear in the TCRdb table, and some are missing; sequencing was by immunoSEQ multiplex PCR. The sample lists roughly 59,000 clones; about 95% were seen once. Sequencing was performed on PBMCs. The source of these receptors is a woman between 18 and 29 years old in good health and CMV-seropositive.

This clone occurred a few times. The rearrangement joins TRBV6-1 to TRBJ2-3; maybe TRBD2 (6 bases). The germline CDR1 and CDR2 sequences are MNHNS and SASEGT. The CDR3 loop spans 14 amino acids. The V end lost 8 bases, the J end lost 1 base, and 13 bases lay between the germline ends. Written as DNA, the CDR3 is TGTGCCAGCCAACTAGCCTCCGGCACAGATACGCAGTATTTT. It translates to CASQLASGTDTQYF.

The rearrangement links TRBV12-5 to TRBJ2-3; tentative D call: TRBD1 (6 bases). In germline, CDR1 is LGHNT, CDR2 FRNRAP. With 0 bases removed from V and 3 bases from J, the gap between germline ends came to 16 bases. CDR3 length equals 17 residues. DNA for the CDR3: TGTGCTAGTGGTTTGGTCAACCCAGGGGTTTTAACAGATACGCAGTATTTT. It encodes CASGLVNPGVLTDTQYF.

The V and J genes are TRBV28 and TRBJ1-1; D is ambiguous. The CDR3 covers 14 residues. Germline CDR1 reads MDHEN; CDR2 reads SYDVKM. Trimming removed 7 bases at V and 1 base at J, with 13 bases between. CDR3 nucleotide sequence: TGTGCCAGCATCCGGGGAACAGCGAACACTGAAGCTTTCTTT. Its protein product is CASIRGTANTEAFF. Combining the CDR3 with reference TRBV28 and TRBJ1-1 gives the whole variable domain DVKVTQSSRYLVKRTGEKVFLECVQDMDHENMFWYRQDPGLGLRLIYFSYDVKMKEKGDIPEGYSVSREKKERFSLILESASTNQTSMYLCASIRGTANTEAFFGQGTRLTVV.

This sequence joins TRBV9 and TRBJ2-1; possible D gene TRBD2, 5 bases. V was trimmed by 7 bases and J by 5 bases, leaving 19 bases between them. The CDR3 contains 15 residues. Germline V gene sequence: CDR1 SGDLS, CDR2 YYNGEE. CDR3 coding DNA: TGTGCCAGCCTCGTTGTGCTAGGAGGAGACAATGAGCAGTTCTTC. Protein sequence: CASLVVLGGDNEQFF.

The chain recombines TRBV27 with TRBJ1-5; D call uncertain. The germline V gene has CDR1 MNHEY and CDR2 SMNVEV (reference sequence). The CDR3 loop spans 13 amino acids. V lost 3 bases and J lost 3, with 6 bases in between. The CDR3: CASSFGVNQPQHF. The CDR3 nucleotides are TGTGCCAGCAGTTTCGGGGTCAATCAGCCCCAGCATTTT.

The CDR3 DNA reads TGTGCCAGCAGCTTAGTCGGGCAACTAGAGTACGATGAGCAGTTCTTC. Its protein product is CASSLVGQLEYDEQFF. The chain recombines TRBV7-3 with TRBJ2-1, with D possibly matching TRBD2 (5 bases). The CDR3 extends over 16 amino acids. V lost 2 bases to trimming and J lost 8 bases, with 19 bases between them. CDR1 and CDR2 from the germline V gene are SGHTA and FQGTGA.

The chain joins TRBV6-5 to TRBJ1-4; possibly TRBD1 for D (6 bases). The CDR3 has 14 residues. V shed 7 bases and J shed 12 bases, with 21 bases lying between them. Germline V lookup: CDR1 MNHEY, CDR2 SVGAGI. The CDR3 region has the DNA TGTGCCAGCAACAACATAAGGGGGGGGCAGGAACTGTTTTTT. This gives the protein CASNNIRGGQELFF.

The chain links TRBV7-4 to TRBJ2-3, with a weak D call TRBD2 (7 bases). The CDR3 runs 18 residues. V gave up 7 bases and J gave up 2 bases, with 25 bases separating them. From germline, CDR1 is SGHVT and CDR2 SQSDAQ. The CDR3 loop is CASTCEGMSGTSTDTQYF. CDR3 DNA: TGTGCCAGCACCTGTGAGGGTATGAGCGGGACATCCACAGATACGCAGTATTTT.

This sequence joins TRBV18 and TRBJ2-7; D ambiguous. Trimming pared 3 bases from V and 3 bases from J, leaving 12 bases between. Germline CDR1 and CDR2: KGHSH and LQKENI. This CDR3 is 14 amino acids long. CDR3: CASSPSREIYEQYF. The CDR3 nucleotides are TGTGCCAGCTCACCGTCGCGAGAGATCTACGAGCAGTACTTC.

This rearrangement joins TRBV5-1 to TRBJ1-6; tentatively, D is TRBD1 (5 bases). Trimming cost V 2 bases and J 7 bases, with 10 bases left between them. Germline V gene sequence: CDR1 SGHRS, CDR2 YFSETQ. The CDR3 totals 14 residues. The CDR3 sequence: CASSFWGENSPLHF. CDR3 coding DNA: TGCGCCAGCAGCTTCTGGGGGGAAAATTCACCCCTCCACTTT.

The CDR3: CASGLAFTDTQYF. The CDR3 nucleotides are TGTGCCAGCGGGCTTGCCTTCACAGATACGCAGTATTTT. This rearrangement joins TRBV7-2 to TRBJ2-3; D is unresolved. The CDR3 is made up of 13 amino acids. Per the germline V gene, CDR1 is SGHTA and CDR2 is FQGNSA. Trimming removed 8 bases at V and 2 bases at J, with 11 bases between. The variable domain in full, completed from reference TRBV7-2 and TRBJ2-3, reads GAGVSQSPSNKVTEKGKDVELRCDPISGHTALYWYRQSLGQGLEFLIYFQGNSAPDKSGLPSDRFSAERTGGSVSTLTIQRTQQEDSAVYLCASGLAFTDTQYFGPGTRLTVL.

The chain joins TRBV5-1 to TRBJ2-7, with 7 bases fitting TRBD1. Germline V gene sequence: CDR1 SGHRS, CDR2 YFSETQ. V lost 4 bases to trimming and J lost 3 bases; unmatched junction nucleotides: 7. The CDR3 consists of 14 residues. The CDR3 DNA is TGCGCCAGCAGCCCCCGGGACAGCCACTACGAGCAGTACTTC. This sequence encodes CASSPRDSHYEQYF.

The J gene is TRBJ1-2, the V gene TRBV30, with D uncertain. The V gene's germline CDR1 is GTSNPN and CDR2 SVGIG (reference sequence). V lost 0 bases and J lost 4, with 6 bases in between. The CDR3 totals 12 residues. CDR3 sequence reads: CAWSVGGYGYTF. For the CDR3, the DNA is TGTGCCTGGAGTGTAGGCGGCTATGGCTACACCTTC.

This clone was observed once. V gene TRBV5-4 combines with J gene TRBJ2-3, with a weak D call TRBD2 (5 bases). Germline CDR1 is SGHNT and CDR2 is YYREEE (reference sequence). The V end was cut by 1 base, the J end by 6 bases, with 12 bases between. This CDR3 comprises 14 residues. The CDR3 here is CASSLSGNDDTQYF. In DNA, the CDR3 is TGTGCCAGCAGCTTGTCCGGGAATGACGATACGCAGTATTTT.

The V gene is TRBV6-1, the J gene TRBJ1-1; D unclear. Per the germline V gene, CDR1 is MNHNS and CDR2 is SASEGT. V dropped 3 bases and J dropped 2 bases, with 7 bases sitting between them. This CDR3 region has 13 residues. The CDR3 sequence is CASSDLANTEAFF. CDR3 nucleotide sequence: TGTGCCAGCAGTGATTTGGCAAACACTGAAGCTTTCTTT.

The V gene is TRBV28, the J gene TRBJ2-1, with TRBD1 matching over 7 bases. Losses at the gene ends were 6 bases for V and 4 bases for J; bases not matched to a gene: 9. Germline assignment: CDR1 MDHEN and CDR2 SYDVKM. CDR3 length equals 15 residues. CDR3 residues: CASRWTGASYNEQFF. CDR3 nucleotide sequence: TGTGCCAGCAGATGGACAGGAGCTTCTTACAATGAGCAGTTCTTC.

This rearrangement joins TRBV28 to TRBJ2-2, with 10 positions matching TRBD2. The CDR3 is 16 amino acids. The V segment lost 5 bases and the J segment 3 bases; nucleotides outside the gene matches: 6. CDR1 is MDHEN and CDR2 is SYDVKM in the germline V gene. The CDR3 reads CASSPFLAGDTGELFF. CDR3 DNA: TGTGCCAGCAGTCCCTTCCTAGCGGGGGACACCGGGGAGCTGTTTTTT. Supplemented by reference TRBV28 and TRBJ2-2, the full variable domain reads DVKVTQSSRYLVKRTGEKVFLECVQDMDHENMFWYRQDPGLGLRLIYFSYDVKMKEKGDIPEGYSVSREKKERFSLILESASTNQTSMYLCASSPFLAGDTGELFFGEGSRLTVL.

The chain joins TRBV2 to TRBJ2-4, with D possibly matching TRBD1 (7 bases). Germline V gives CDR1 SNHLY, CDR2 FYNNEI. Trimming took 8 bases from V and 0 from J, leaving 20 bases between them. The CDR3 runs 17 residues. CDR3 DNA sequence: TGTGCCAGCTCTCACCCAGGGGGGTCCCTAGCCAAAAACATTCAGTACTTC. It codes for CASSHPGGSLAKNIQYF. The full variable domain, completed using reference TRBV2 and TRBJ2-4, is EPEVTQTPSHQVTQMGQEVILRCVPISNHLYFYWYRQILGQKVEFLVSFYNNEISEKSEIFDDQFSVERPDGSNFTLKIRSTKLEDSAMYFCASSHPGGSLAKNIQYFGAGTRLSVL.

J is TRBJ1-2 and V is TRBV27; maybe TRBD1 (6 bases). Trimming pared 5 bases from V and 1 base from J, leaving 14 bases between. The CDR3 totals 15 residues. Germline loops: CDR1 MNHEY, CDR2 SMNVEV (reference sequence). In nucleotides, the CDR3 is TGTGCCAGCAGTCCGGACAGAAGGGATAACTATGGCTACACCTTC. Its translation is CASSPDRRDNYGYTF.

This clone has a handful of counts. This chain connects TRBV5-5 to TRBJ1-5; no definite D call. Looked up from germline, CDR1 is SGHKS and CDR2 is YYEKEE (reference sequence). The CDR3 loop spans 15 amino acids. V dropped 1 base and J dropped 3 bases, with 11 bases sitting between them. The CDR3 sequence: CASSLSGVPNQPQHF. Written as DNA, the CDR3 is TGTGCCAGCAGCTTGTCTGGAGTTCCCAATCAGCCCCAGCATTTT.

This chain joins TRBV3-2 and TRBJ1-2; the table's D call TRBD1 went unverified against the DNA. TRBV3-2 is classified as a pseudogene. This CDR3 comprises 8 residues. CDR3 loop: CRRAGYTF. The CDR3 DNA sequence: TGTCGCAGGGCTGGCTACACCTTC.